The clone carrying this T cell receptor beta chain was seen a few times. TCRdb fed the 5' RACE reads into MiXCR, producing one record per CDR3 protein. The data hold approximately 550,000 distinct CDR3 sequences, with approximately 12% observed a single time. This entry belongs to a study of T cells after yellow fever vaccination. Looked up from germline, CDR1 is SGHTA and CDR2 is FQGNSA. Deletions cut 7 bases from V and 3 bases from J, with 21 bases between. This CDR3 is built from 16 residues. The source of this sequence is a young man who received the YFV17D yellow fever vaccine. This chain uses TRBV7-2 with TRBJ2-5, with D unresolved. The material sequenced was PBMCs, taken on the day of the yellow fever booster vaccination. The CDR3 DNA is TGTGCCAGCACATCCTCGGGCCAGACCCCCGAAGAGACCCAGTACTTC. This codes for CASTSSGQTPEETQYF.